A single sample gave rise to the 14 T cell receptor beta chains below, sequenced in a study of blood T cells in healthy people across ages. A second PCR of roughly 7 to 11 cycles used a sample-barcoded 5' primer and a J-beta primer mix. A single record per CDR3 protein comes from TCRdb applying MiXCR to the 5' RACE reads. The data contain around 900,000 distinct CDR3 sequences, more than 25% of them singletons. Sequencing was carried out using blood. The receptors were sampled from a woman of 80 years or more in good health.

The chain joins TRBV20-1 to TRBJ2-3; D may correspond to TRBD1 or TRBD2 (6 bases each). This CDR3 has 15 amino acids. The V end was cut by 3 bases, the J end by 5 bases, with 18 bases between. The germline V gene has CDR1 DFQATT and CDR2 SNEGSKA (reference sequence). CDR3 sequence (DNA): TGCAGTGCTAGCAGAGAGGGGGGCCGTGGAGATACGCAGTATTTT. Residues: CSASREGGRGDTQYF.

The CDR3 bases are TGTGCCAGCCGGAGCTGGGGGGTCCGAGCCCCAGATACGCAGTATTTT. This sequence encodes CASRSWGVRAPDTQYF. The rearrangement uses TRBV18 and TRBJ2-3, with D possibly matching TRBD2 (6 bases). The germline V gene encodes CDR1 KGHSH and CDR2 LQKENI. Trimming shortened V by 8 bases and J by 4 bases, and 22 bases separated the two germline ends. The CDR3 is made up of 16 amino acids.

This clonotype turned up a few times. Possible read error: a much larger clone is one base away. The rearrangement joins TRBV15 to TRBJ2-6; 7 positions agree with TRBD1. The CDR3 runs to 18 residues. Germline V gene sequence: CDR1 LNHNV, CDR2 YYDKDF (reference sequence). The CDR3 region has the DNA TGTGCCACCAGCAGCGGGACAGTACTAACCTCTGGGGCCAACGTCCGGACTTTC. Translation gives CATSSGTVLTSGANVRTF.

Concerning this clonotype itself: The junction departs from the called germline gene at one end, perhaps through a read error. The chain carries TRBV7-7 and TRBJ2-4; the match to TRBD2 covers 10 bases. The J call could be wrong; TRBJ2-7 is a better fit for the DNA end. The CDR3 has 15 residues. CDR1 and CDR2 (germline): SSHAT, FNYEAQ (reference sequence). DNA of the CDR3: TGTGCTAGCAGCCCGGGACTAGCGAACTCCTACGAGCAGTACTTC. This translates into CASSPGLANSYEQYF.

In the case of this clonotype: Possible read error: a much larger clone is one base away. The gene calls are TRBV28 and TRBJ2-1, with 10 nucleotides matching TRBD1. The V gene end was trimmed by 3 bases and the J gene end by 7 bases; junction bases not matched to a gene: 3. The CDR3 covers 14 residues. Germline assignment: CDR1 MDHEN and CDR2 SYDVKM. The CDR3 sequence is CASSLPGQGNEQFF. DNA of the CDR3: TGTGCCAGCAGTTTGCCGGGACAGGGGAATGAGCAGTTCTTC.

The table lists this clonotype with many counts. The CDR3 DNA reads as TGTGCCAGCAGGAAGGGGGATTCCTACAATGAGCAGTTCTTC. Amino acid sequence: CASRKGDSYNEQFF. This sequence joins TRBV6-1 and TRBJ2-1, with D possibly matching TRBD1 (6 bases). Germline lookup yields CDR1 MNHNS and CDR2 SASEGT. The CDR3 extends over 14 amino acids. V lost 6 bases and J 1 base, leaving 10 bases between the germline ends.

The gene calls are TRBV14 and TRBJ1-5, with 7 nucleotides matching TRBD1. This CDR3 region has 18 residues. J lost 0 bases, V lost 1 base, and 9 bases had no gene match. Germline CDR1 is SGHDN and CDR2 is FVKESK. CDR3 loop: CASSQVHAGGYSNQPQHF. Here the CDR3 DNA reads TGTGCCAGCAGCCAAGTCCACGCAGGGGGTTATAGCAATCAGCCCCAGCATTTT.

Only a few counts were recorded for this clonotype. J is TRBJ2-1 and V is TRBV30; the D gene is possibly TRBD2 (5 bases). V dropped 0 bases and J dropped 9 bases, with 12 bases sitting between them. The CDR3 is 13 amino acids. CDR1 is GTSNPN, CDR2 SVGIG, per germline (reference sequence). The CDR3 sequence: CAWSVGRGSEQFF. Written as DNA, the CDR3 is TGTGCCTGGAGTGTGGGCCGAGGGAGTGAGCAGTTCTTC.

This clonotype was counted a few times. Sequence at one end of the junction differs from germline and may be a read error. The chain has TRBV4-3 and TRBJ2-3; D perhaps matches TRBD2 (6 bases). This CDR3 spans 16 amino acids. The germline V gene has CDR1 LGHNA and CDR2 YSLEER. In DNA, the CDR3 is TGCGCCAGCAGACAAGAACTAGCCAGTAGCACAGATACGCAGTATTTT. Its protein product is CASRQELASSTDTQYF.

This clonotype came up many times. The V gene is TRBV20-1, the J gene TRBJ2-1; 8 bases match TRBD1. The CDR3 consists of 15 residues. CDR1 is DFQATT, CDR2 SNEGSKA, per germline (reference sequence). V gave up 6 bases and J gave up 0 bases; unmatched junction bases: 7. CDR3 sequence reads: CSAPRQGSSYNEQFF. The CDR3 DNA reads TGCAGTGCACCTCGACAGGGGAGCTCCTACAATGAGCAGTTCTTC.

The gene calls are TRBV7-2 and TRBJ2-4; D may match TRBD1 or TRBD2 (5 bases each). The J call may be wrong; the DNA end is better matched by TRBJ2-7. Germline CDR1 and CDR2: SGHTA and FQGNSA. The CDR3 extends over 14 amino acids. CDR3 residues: CASSAGTPQGEQYF. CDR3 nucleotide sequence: TGTGCCAGCAGCGCAGGGACCCCTCAGGGCGAGCAGTACTTC.

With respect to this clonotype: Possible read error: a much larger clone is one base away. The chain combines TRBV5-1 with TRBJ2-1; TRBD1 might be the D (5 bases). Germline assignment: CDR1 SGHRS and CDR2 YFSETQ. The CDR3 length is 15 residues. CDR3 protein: CASSPDTSSYNEKFF. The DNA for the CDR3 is TGCGCCAGCAGCCCGGACACGAGCTCCTACAATGAGAAGTTCTTC.

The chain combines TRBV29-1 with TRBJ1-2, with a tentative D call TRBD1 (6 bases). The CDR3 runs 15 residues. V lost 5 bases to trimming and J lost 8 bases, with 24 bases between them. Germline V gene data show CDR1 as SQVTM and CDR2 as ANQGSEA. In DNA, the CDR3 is TGCAGCGTTTCCCCTCATGACAGGCCGGGTGAGGGCTACACCTTC. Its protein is CSVSPHDRPGEGYTF.

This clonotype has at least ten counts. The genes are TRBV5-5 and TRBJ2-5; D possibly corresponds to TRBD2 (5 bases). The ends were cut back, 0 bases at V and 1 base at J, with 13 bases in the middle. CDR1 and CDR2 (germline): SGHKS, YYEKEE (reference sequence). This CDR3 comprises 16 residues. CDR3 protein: CASSLGVSSSQETQYF. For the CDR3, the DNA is TGTGCCAGCAGCTTGGGTGTTTCTAGCTCCCAAGAGACCCAGTACTTC.